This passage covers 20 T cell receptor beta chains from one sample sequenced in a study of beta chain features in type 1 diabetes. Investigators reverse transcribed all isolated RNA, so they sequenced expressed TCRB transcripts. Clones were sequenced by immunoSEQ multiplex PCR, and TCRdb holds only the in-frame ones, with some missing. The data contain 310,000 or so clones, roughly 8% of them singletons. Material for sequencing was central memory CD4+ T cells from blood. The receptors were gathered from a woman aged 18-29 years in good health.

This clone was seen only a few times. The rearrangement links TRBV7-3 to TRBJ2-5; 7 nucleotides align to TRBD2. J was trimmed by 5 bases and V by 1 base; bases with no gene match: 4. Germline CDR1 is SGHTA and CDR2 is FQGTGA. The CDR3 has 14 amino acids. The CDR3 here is CASSLSGSKETQYF. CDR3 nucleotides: TGTGCCAGCAGCTTAAGCGGGAGTAAGGAGACCCAGTACTTC.

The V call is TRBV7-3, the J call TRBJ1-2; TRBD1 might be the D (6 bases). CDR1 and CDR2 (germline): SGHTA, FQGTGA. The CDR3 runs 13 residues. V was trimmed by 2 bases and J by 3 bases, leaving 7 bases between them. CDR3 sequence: CASSLGQHYGYTF. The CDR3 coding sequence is TGTGCCAGCAGCTTAGGACAGCACTATGGCTACACCTTC.

The CDR3 bases are TGTGCCAGCAGTGAAGGGGGGCGAGGACACGTACCCACTCAGTTCTTC. The encoded protein is CASSEGGRGHVPTQFF. This sequence joins TRBV2 and TRBJ2-1; tentative D call: TRBD1 (6 bases). Trimming cost V 1 base and J 13 bases, with 23 bases left between them. Germline V gene sequence: CDR1 SNHLY, CDR2 FYNNEI. This CDR3 comprises 16 residues.

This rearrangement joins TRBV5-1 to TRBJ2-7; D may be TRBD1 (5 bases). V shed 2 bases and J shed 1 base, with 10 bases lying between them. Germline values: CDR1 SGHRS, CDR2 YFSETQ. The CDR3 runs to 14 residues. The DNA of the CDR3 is TGCGCCAGCAGCTTACCGGACACATCCTACGAGCAGTACTTC. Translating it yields CASSLPDTSYEQYF.

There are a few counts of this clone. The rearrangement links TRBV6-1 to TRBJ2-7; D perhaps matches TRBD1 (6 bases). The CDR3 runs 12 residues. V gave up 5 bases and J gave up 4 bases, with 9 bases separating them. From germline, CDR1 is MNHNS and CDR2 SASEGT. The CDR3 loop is CASSSQGYEQYF. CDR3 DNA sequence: TGTGCCAGCAGTTCACAGGGTTACGAGCAGTACTTC.

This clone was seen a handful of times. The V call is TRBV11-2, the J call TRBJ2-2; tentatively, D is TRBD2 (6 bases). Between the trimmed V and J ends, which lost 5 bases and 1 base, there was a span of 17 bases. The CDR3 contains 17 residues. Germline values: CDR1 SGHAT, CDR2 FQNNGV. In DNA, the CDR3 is TGTGCCAGCAGCCCGAGAGGGGTGCGGGAGAACACCGGGGAGCTGTTTTTT. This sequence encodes CASSPRGVRENTGELFF.

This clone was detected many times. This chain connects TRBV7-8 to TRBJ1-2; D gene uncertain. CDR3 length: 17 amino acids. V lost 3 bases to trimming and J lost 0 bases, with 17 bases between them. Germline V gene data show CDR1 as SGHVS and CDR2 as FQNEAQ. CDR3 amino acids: CASSLGAMAASNYGYTF. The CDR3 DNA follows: TGTGCCAGCAGCTTGGGTGCTATGGCAGCCTCTAACTATGGCTACACCTTC.

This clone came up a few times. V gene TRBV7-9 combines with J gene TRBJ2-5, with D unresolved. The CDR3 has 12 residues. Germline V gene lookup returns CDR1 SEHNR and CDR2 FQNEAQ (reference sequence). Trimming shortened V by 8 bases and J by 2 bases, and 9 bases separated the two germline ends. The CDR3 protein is CASSAQQETQYF. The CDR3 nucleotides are TGTGCCAGCTCCGCGCAACAAGAGACCCAGTACTTC.

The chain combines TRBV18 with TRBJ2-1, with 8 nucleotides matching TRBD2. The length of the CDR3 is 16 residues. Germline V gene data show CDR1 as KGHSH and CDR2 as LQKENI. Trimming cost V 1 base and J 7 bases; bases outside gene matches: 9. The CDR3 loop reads CASSPRPAGAKNEQFF. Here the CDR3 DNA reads TGTGCCAGCTCACCACGTCCAGCGGGGGCAAAAAATGAGCAGTTCTTC.

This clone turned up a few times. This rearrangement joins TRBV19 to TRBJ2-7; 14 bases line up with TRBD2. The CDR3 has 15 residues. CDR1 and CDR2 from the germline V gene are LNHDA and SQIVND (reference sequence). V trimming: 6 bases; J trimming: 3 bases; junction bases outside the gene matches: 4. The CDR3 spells CASSTGLAGVYEQYF. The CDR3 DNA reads TGTGCCAGTAGCACGGGACTAGCGGGAGTCTACGAGCAGTACTTC. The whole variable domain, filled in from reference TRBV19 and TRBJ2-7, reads DGGITQSPKYLFRKEGQNVTLSCEQNLNHDAMYWYRQDPGQGLRLIYYSQIVNDFQKGDIAEGYSVSREKKESFPLTVTSAQKNPTAFYLCASSTGLAGVYEQYFGPGTRLTVT.

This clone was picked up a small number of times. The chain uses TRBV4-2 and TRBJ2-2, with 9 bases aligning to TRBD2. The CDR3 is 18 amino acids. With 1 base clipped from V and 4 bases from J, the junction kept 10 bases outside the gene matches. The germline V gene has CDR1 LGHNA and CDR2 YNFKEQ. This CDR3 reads CASSQAGRLAGLTGELFF. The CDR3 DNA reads TGTGCCAGCAGCCAAGCCGGGAGGCTAGCGGGACTCACCGGGGAGCTGTTTTTT.

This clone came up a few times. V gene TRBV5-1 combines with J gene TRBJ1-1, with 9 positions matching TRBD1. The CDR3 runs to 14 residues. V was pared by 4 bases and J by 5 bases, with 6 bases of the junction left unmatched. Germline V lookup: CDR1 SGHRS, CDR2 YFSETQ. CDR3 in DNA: TGCGCCAGCAGCCTCCGACAGGGGGGGACTGAAGCTTTCTTT. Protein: CASSLRQGGTEAFF. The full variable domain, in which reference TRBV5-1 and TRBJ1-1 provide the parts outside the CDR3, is KAGVTQTPRYLIKTRGQQVTLSCSPISGHRSVSWYQQTPGQGLQFLFEYFSETQRNKGNFPGRFSGRQFSNSRSEMNVSTLELGDSALYLCASSLRQGGTEAFFGQGTRLTVV.

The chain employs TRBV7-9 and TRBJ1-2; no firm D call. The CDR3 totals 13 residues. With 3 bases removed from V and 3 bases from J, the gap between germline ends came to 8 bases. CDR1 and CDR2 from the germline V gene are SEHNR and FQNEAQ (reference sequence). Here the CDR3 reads CASSLALDYGYTF. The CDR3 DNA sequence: TGTGCCAGCAGCTTGGCTCTAGACTATGGCTACACCTTC.

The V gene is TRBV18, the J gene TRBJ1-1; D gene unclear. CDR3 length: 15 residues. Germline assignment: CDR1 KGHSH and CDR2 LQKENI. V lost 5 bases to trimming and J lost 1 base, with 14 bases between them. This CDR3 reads CASSSNGIENTEAFF. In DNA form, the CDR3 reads TGTGCCAGCTCATCAAACGGGATTGAGAACACTGAAGCTTTCTTT.

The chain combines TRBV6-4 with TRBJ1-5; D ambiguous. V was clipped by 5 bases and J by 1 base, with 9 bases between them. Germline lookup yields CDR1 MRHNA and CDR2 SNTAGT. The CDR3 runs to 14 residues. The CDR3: CASSRPGSNQPQHF. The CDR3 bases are TGTGCCAGCAGTCGCCCTGGAAGCAATCAGCCCCAGCATTTT.

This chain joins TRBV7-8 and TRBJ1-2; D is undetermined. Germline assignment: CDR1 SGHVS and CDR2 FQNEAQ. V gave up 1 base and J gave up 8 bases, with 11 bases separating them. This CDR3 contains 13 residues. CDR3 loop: CASSLESSRGYTF. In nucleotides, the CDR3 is TGTGCCAGCAGCTTAGAGTCCTCTAGAGGCTACACCTTC.

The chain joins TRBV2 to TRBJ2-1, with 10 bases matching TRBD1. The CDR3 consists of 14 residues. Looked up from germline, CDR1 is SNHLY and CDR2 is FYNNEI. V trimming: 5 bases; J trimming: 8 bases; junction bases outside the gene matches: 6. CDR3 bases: TGTGCCAGCAGTCGGGACAGGGGTACATATGAGCAGTTCTTC. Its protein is CASSRDRGTYEQFF.

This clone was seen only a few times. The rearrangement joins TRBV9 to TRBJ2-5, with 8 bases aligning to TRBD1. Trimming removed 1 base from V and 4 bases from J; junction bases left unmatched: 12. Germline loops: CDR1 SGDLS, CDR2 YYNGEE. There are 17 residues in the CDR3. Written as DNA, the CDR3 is TGTGCCAGCAGCGTATCAGGGGGCGCCTTCTTACGAGAGACCCAGTACTTC. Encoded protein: CASSVSGGAFLRETQYF.

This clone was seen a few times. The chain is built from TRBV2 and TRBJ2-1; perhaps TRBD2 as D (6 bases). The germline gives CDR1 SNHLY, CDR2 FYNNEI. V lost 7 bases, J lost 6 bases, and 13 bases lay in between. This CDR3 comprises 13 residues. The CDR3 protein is CASIRTTGNEQFF. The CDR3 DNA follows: TGTGCCAGCATCAGGACTACCGGCAATGAGCAGTTCTTC.

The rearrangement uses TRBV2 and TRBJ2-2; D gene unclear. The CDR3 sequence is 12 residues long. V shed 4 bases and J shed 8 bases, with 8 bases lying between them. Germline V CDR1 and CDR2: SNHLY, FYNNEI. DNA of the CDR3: TGTGCCAGCAGTGGCAGGTTTGGGGAGCTGTTTTTT. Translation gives CASSGRFGELFF.